Listed below are T cell receptor beta chains from one sample, sequenced in a study of blood T cell repertoires in COVID-19. TCRdb keeps only in-frame clones here, not all; method: immunoSEQ multiplex PCR. The repertoire holds approximately 140,000 clones, more than 75% seen once, with about 2.1% in the top ten. Sequenced input: peripheral blood. Receptors were obtained from a man aged 70 or older with active COVID-19. The CDR3 runs from the conserved cysteine through the conserved F or W. D genes are given only for firm matches. Clone size is not always given. Where it is, it says once, few, many or a class for expanded clones.

abundance	d_gene	v_gene	j_gene	CDR3nt	CDR3aa
.	TRBD1	TRBV10-3	TRBJ2-1	TGTGCCTCCCAGGACAGGGCGGAATGGAGTGAGCAGTTCTTC	CASQDRAEWSEQFF
.	TRBD1	TRBV27	TRBJ1-2	TGTGCCAGCACCAACCCCGGGACAGGGTATGGCTACACCTTC	CASTNPGTGYGYTF
.	.	TRBV28	TRBJ2-7	TGTGCCAGTATCCACCCAATAACATACGAGCAGTACTTC	CASIHPITYEQYF
.	.	TRBV30	TRBJ2-7	TGTGCCTGGAGCCGCCGAGCCTACGAGCAGTACTTC	CAWSRRAYEQYF
.	TRBD2	TRBV2	TRBJ2-1	TGTGCCAGCAGGCCAGGGGGCATAGGACTAGCGGGAGATGAGCAGTTCTTC	CASRPGGIGLAGDEQFF
.	.	TRBV27	TRBJ1-6	TGTGCCAGCAGTTTGAACTCGGGGGGGGATTCACCCCTCCACTTT	CASSLNSGGDSPLHF
.	.	TRBV15	TRBJ2-5	TGTGCCACCAGCAGGGCCGCCAGGGGATTTCAAGAGACCCAGTACTTC	CATSRAARGFQETQYF
.	.	TRBV7-2	TRBJ2-3	TGTGCCAGCAGCCCGGGGACTGGTGGAGATACGCAGTATTTT	CASSPGTGGDTQYF
.	TRBD1	TRBV7-3	TRBJ2-7	TGTGCCAGCAGCCCGGGGACAGGGGGCTCTAACGAGCAGTACTTC	CASSPGTGGSNEQYF
.	.	TRBV7-2	TRBJ2-7	TGTGCCAGCAGCTTATTTGGGACACCGAGCTCCTACGAGCAGTACTTC	CASSLFGTPSSYEQYF
.	.	TRBV20-1	TRBJ1-6	TGCAGTGCTAGTGTCACGAGTGATTCACCCCTCCACTTT	CSASVTSDSPLHF
.	.	TRBV6-5	TRBJ1-2	TGTGCCAGCAGCCCCCTCCAGGGTAGCGGCTACACCTTC	CASSPLQGSGYTF
.	TRBD2	TRBV27	TRBJ2-2	TGTGCCAGCAGAACCCTAGCGGGAGGATCCACCGGGGAGCTGTTTTTT	CASRTLAGGSTGELFF
few	.	TRBV28	TRBJ2-3	TGTGCCAGCAGTTTAGGAGACTACACAGATACGCAGTATTTT	CASSLGDYTDTQYF
few	.	TRBV28	TRBJ1-4	TGTGCCAGCAGTTTATTACAGAGAAATGAAAAACTGTTTTTT	CASSLLQRNEKLFF
.	TRBD1	TRBV5-4	TRBJ2-1	TGTGCCAGCGCATTCTCCGGGACAGGGGGCCTTAATGAGCAGTTCTTC	CASAFSGTGGLNEQFF
.	.	TRBV7-2	TRBJ2-5	TGTGCCAGCAGCCCTACGGCGGGAAGGTACCAAGAGACCCAGTACTTC	CASSPTAGRYQETQYF
.	TRBD2	TRBV7-9	TRBJ2-7	TGTGCCAGCAGCACCTTCCTTGGGGGACTAGCGGGATCCACCTACGAGCAGTACTTC	CASSTFLGGLAGSTYEQYF
.	TRBD2	TRBV28	TRBJ2-1	TGTGCCAGCAGTGACAGGACTAGCGGGAGCCTTGGTGAGCAGTTCTTC	CASSDRTSGSLGEQFF
.	.	TRBV5-1	TRBJ1-1	TGCGCCAGCAGCTTGGCCGGTGACACTGAAGCTTTCTTT	CASSLAGDTEAFF
.	.	TRBV23-1	TRBJ1-6	TGCGCCAGCAGTCCCCCGGAAGCAGGCTTTACCTATAATTCACCCCTCCACTTT	CASSPPEAGFTYNSPLHF
.	TRBD2	TRBV7-9	TRBJ2-1	TGTGCCAGCAGCTTGGGGAGCGGGAGGATGAATGAGCAGTTCTTC	CASSLGSGRMNEQFF
.	.	TRBV5-8	TRBJ1-1	TGTGCCAGCAGTCTTATTCCGGGAGTAGAAGCTTTCTTT	CASSLIPGVEAFF
.	TRBD1	TRBV19	TRBJ1-1	TGTGCCAGTAGTACCTCAGACAGGGTTACTGAAGCTTTCTTT	CASSTSDRVTEAFF
.	.	TRBV7-8	TRBJ1-1	TGTGCCAGCAGCTTATATGACACACCCAGTACTGAAGCTTTCTTT	CASSLYDTPSTEAFF
.	.	TRBV19	TRBJ1-2	TGTGCCAGTAGTATAGGTATAGGGGGCTATGGCTACACCTTC	CASSIGIGGYGYTF
.	.	TRBV29-1	TRBJ1-1	TGCAGCGTCGCTGAAGAGGTCACTGAAGCTTTCTTT	CSVAEEVTEAFF
.	TRBD1	TRBV5-5	TRBJ1-6	TGTGCCAGCAGCTTGGGTACGGGACAGGGAAATTCACCCCTCCACTTT	CASSLGTGQGNSPLHF
.	.	TRBV18	TRBJ2-1	TGTGCCAGCTCAAGAGCGGGTCCAGGGTATGGTGATGAGCAGTTCTTC	CASSRAGPGYGDEQFF
.	TRBD2	TRBV11-2	TRBJ2-7	TGTGCCAGCAGCTTAGTCGCGGGAGACGACGAGCAGTACTTC	CASSLVAGDDEQYF
.	TRBD2	TRBV11-2	TRBJ2-1	TGTGCCAGCAGCTTCGGGGGACTAGCGGGAGAAATAAGCAATGAGCAGTTCTTC	CASSFGGLAGEISNEQFF
.	.	TRBV28	TRBJ2-7	TGTGCCAGCAGTTTATACGGTTACGAGCAGTACTTC	CASSLYGYEQYF
.	TRBD1	TRBV6-6	TRBJ1-3	TGTGCCAGCAGTTTGGGACAGGGTAGAAGAAACACCATATATTTT	CASSLGQGRRNTIYF
.	.	TRBV7-9	TRBJ2-2	TGTGCCAGCAGCTTGGAGGCCGGGGAGCTGTTTTTT	CASSLEAGELFF
.	.	TRBV6-5	TRBJ1-1	TGTGCCAGCAGTTACTATGGGGCGAACACTGAAGCTTTCTTT	CASSYYGANTEAFF
.	TRBD1	TRBV12-3/TRBV12-4	TRBJ1-2	TGTGCCAGCAGTTTCACAGGGGGCGGCGGCTACACCTTC	CASSFTGGGGYTF
few	.	TRBV4-1	TRBJ1-4	TGCGCCAGCAGCCAAGCTCCGGTCCTCGCTAATGAAAAACTGTTTTTT	CASSQAPVLANEKLFF
.	.	TRBV11-2	TRBJ1-1	TGTGCCAGCAGGGTCGCCAGGGGGAACACTGAAGCTTTCTTT	CASRVARGNTEAFF
.	.	TRBV7-9	TRBJ2-2	TGTGCCAGCAGCTCTTCGTCAGGGACCGGGGAGCTGTTTTTT	CASSSSSGTGELFF
.	TRBD1	TRBV6-5	TRBJ2-7	TGTGCCAGTCTGTTCAATTCGGGACAGGGCTACGAGCAGTACTTC	CASLFNSGQGYEQYF
.	TRBD1	TRBV9	TRBJ1-3	TGTGCCAGCAGCGCCGCGGACAGGGCCTCTGGAAACACCATATATTTT	CASSAADRASGNTIYF
.	.	TRBV30	TRBJ2-3	TGTGCCTGGAGCCCCAGGGAGGTTACAGATACGCAGTATTTT	CAWSPREVTDTQYF
.	TRBD2	TRBV11-2	TRBJ2-3	TGTGCCAGCAGCTCCAGGACTAGAACAGATACGCAGTATTTT	CASSSRTRTDTQYF
.	TRBD2	TRBV4-1	TRBJ2-1	TGCGCCAGCAGCCTTCGCCCAGGACTAGCGGGAGGGAATGAGCAGTTCTTC	CASSLRPGLAGGNEQFF
.	.	TRBV13	TRBJ1-1	TGTGCCAGCATCATCCGGGGGACGGGCAGAGGTCCCACTGAAGCTTTCTTT	CASIIRGTGRGPTEAFF
.	TRBD2	TRBV15	TRBJ2-1	TGTGCCACCAGCAGAGATCGCGCTAGCGGAGGGGTTAGGGATGAGCAGTTCTTC	CATSRDRASGGVRDEQFF
.	.	TRBV3-1/TRBV3-2	TRBJ1-2	TGTGCCAGCAGCCATCTCGATGCGGATGGCTACACCTTC	CASSHLDADGYTF
few	TRBD1	TRBV5-1	TRBJ2-3	TGCGCCAGCAGCAACCGTCCGGCGGGACAGGGGGTCAGGGATACGCAGTATTTT	CASSNRPAGQGVRDTQYF
.	TRBD2	TRBV27	TRBJ2-7	TGTGCCAGCAGTACCCGGTTCAGCGGGGCCTACGAGCAGTACTTC	CASSTRFSGAYEQYF
.	.	TRBV7-2	TRBJ2-7	TGTGCCAGCAGCTTGGGACTGGTCTCCTACGAGCAGTACTTC	CASSLGLVSYEQYF
.	TRBD2	TRBV9	TRBJ2-1	TGTGCCAGCAGCGTAGAGGGAGGGCCCGTGGATGAGCAGTTCTTC	CASSVEGGPVDEQFF
.	.	TRBV9	TRBJ2-7	TGTGCCAGCAGCGCCGGGACTGGGCCCTACGAGCAGTACTTC	CASSAGTGPYEQYF
.	.	TRBV29-1	TRBJ2-3	TGCAGCGTTGGCGACACAGATACGCAGTATTTT	CSVGDTDTQYF
once	.	TRBV27	TRBJ1-6	TGTGCCAGCAGCCAGAACCAAAGGGGGAGAAGTTCACCCCTCCACTTT	CASSQNQRGRSSPLHF